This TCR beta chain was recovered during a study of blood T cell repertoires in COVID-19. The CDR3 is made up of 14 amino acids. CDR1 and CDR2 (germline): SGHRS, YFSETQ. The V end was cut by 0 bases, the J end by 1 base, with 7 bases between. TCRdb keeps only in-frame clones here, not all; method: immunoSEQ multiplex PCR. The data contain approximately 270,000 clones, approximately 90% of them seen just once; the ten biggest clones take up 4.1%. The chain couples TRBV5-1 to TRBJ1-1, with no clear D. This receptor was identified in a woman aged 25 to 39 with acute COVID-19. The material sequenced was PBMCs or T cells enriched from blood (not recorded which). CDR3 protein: CASSLENWNTEAFF. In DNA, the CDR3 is TGCGCCAGCAGCTTGGAGAACTGGAACACTGAAGCTTTCTTT.